The rows below give T cell receptor beta chains drawn from one sample of a study of blood T cell repertoires in COVID-19. TCRdb's copy holds only in-frame clones and misses some; the assay was immunoSEQ multiplex PCR. Among about 170,000 clones listed, 65% to 85% were seen once. The sequenced sample was peripheral blood. These receptor sequences come from a woman aged 60-70 years with acute or convalescent COVID-19. Each CDR3 is given with its conserved first and last residue. The order of the fields is clone size, J gene, D gene, V gene, CDR3 protein, CDR3 DNA. The D gene is left open where the match is weak. Some rows mark clone size as missing; the rest say once, few, many or name a class of expanded clone.

>.|TRBJ2-3|TRBD2|TRBV7-9
CASSSRGGLAGATQYF
TGTGCCAGCAGCTCACGCGGCGGGCTAGCGGGGGCCACGCAGTATTTT
>.|TRBJ1-1|.|TRBV7-2
CASSQGIPGEAFF
TGTGCCAGCAGCCAGGGAATACCTGGTGAAGCTTTCTTT
>many|TRBJ2-7|TRBD1|TRBV28
CASRPTGSGYEQYF
TGTGCCAGCAGGCCGACAGGGTCCGGCTACGAGCAGTACTTC
>.|TRBJ2-1|.|TRBV4-3
CASSHTGASPSHEQFF
TGCGCCAGCAGCCACACGGGTGCTAGCCCTTCCCATGAGCAGTTCTTC
>.|TRBJ2-7|.|TRBV18
CASSPDRIEQYF
TGTGCCAGCTCACCGGACAGAATCGAGCAGTACTTC
>.|TRBJ2-7|TRBD1|TRBV19
CASSKDRGSYEQYF
TGTGCCAGTAGTAAGGACAGGGGATCCTACGAGCAGTACTTC
>.|TRBJ2-7|.|TRBV27
CASSLGHPYEQYF
TGTGCCAGCAGTTTAGGACACCCCTACGAGCAGTACTTC
>.|TRBJ1-2|.|TRBV19
CASSIRQEANYGYTF
TGTGCCAGTAGTATTCGACAAGAAGCTAACTATGGCTACACCTTC
>.|TRBJ1-4|.|TRBV11-2
CASSGKQGVGEKLFF
TGTGCCAGCAGCGGAAAACAGGGAGTAGGTGAAAAACTGTTTTTT
>.|TRBJ1-6|.|TRBV21-1
CASSIRQGAHNSPLHF
TGTGCCAGCAGCATCCGACAGGGGGCGCATAATTCACCCCTCCACTTT
>.|TRBJ1-2|TRBD1|TRBV6-4
CASSEGQGNYGYTF
TGTGCCAGCAGTGAGGGACAGGGGAACTATGGCTACACCTTC
>.|TRBJ2-7|.|TRBV7-2
CASSLLGVEQYF
TGTGCCAGCAGCCTGCTAGGTGTCGAGCAGTACTTC